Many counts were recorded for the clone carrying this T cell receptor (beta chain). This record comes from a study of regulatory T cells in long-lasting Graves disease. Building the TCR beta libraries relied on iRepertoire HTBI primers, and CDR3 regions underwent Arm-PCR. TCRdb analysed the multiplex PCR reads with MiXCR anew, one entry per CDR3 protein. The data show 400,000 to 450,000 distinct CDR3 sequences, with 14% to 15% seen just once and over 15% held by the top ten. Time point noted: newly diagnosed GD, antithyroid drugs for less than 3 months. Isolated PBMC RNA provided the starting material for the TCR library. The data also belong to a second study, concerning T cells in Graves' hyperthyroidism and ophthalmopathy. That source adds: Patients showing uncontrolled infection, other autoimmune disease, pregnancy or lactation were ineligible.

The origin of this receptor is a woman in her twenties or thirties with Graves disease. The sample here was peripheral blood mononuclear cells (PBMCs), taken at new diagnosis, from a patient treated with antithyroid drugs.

The CDR3 here is CASSRRAPSSYNEQFF. In nucleotides, the CDR3 is TGTGCCAGCAGTCGGCGGGCACCCAGCTCCTACAATGAGCAGTTCTTC. This chain uses TRBV6-1 with TRBJ2-1, with D possibly TRBD2 on 5 matching bases. Per germline, CDR1 MNHNS and CDR2 SASEGT. The CDR3 covers 16 residues. V lost 5 bases to trimming and J lost 0 bases, with 14 bases between them.